The text below deals with one T cell receptor (beta chain). This sample stems from a study of lymphopenia after photon versus proton radiotherapy. Profiling relied on immunoSEQ multiplex PCR, and the TCRdb table lists in-frame clones only, not all of them. Of approximately 29,000 clones in the sample, about 80% are singletons; the top ten hold approximately 15%. The V gene's germline CDR1 is MDHEN and CDR2 SYDVKM. The V segment lost 3 bases and the J segment 5 bases; nucleotides outside the gene matches: 6. The CDR3 loop spans 14 amino acids. The origin of this receptor is a woman in her 70s with pancreatic cancer. This specimen consisted of peripheral blood, obtained from a patient treated with proton-based radiotherapy. J is TRBJ1-1 and V is TRBV28, with TRBD1 matching over 7 bases. The CDR3 sequence: CASSFDRVRTEAFF. CDR3 in DNA: TGTGCCAGCAGTTTCGACAGGGTCAGAACTGAAGCTTTCTTT.